This is a list of T cell receptor beta chains from one sample in a study. Using its own MiXCR run on the RT-PCR reads, TCRdb lists one record per CDR3 protein. The table lists 650,000 to 800,000 distinct CDR3 sequences, 14% of them singletons. Sequences were obtained from memory CD4+ T cells from blood. Receptors originate from a female donor in good health, serving as a healthy control. Each CDR3 is given with its conserved first and last residue. The D gene is left open where the match is weak. Part of the rows lack a size; the others show once, few, many or a class for expanded clones.

D gene,clone size,V gene,J gene,CDR3 DNA,CDR3 protein
NA,few,TRBV10-3,TRBJ2-5,TGTGCCACGGCACACGGGGCCGGGGAGACCCAGTACTTC,CATAHGAGETQYF
NA,NA,TRBV20-1,TRBJ2-3,TGCAGTGCTAGAGATCTTAGCCGGACTAGCACAGATACGCAGTATTTT,CSARDLSRTSTDTQYF
TRBD1,NA,TRBV5-5,TRBJ1-2,TGTGCCAGCAGCTTGTTTGACAGGGGTGCGAAGGGCTACACCTTC,CASSLFDRGAKGYTF
NA,NA,TRBV6-1,TRBJ2-7,TGTGCCAGCAGAGGATCTAGAATCTACGAGCAGTACTTC,CASRGSRIYEQYF
TRBD1,NA,TRBV7-6,TRBJ1-3,TGTGCCAGCAGCCTCAAGACAGGGGCCGGAAACACCATATATTTT,CASSLKTGAGNTIYF
NA,NA,TRBV30,TRBJ1-2,TGTGCCTGGAAATGGGGGACAACATCTAACTATGGCTACACCTTC,CAWKWGTTSNYGYTF
NA,NA,TRBV6-5,TRBJ2-3,TGTGCCAGCATGCCATGGGGTGGCGGGGGCCATGGCACAGATACGCAGTATTTT,CASMPWGGGGHGTDTQYF
NA,NA,TRBV19,TRBJ1-1,TGTGCCAGTAGAGCACAGACGAACACTGAAGCTTTCTTT,CASRAQTNTEAFF
NA,NA,TRBV11-3,TRBJ2-7,TGTGCCAGCAGCTTAGACCCGGAGGCCGAGCAGTACTTC,CASSLDPEAEQYF
TRBD1,NA,TRBV28,TRBJ2-1,TGTGCCAGCAGTAGTCCCGGGGACAGGGCGGGGGATGAGCAGTTCTTC,CASSSPGDRAGDEQFF
TRBD1,many,TRBV9,TRBJ2-7,TGTGCCAGCAGCGTGGCTGGGACAGGGACCTACGAGCAGTACTTC,CASSVAGTGTYEQYF
NA,many,TRBV10-2,TRBJ1-2,TGCGCCAGCAGTGCGATTGGGACGGAATATGGCTACACCTTC,CASSAIGTEYGYTF
TRBD1,many,TRBV12-3/TRBV12-4,TRBJ2-2,TGTGCCAGCAGGCTTCCTACAGGGGCCACCGGGGAGCTGTTTTTT,CASRLPTGATGELFF
TRBD1,NA,TRBV27,TRBJ1-2,TGTGCCAGCAGTTTAGAACAGGGTGCCAGGGGGGGCTACACCTTC,CASSLEQGARGGYTF
TRBD1,NA,TRBV19,TRBJ1-1,TGTGCCAGTAGCCGAGATGGGGACAGGAACACTGAAGCTTTCTTT,CASSRDGDRNTEAFF
NA,NA,TRBV15,TRBJ1-3,TGTGCCACCAGCAGAGGGACAGCCATCTCTGGAAACACCATATATTTT,CATSRGTAISGNTIYF
NA,NA,TRBV20-1,TRBJ1-2,TGCAGTGCCATTAGCGGGCATGATTATGGCTACACCTTC,CSAISGHDYGYTF
TRBD2,many,TRBV4-2,TRBJ2-5,TGTGCCAGCAGCCAAGATCTAGCGGGAGGGCAAGAGACCCAGTACTTC,CASSQDLAGGQETQYF
NA,NA,TRBV6-5,TRBJ1-2,TGTGCCAGCAGTTACGGGTCGGGGGCGATTTCTAACTATGGCTACACCTTC,CASSYGSGAISNYGYTF
TRBD2,NA,TRBV12-3/TRBV12-4,TRBJ2-3,TGTGCCAGCAGTTCCTCCGGGACTAGCGGCCATACGCAGTATTTT,CASSSSGTSGHTQYF
NA,many,TRBV20-1,TRBJ2-7,TGCAGTGCTAGAACCGGGACGGGAACCTACGAGCAGTACTTC,CSARTGTGTYEQYF
TRBD1,many,TRBV6-1,TRBJ2-7,TGTGCCAGCAGACCGGGACAGATCTACGAGCAGTACTTC,CASRPGQIYEQYF
NA,few,TRBV4-1,TRBJ1-1,TGCGCCAGCAGCCCCGTGGGCGGAGGGCCAAAGAACGCTTTCTTT,CASSPVGGGPKNAFF
NA,NA,TRBV6-1,TRBJ1-2,TGTGCCAGCAGTGAAGGGGGGGGAAACTTCTATGGCTACACCTTC,CASSEGGGNFYGYTF
NA,many,TRBV12-3/TRBV12-4,TRBJ1-1,TGTGCCAGCAGTTCTAGGAGGTATACTGAAGCTTTCTTT,CASSSRRYTEAFF
NA,few,TRBV20-1,TRBJ1-2,TGCAGTGCTAGAGATGCGGGGAGGGTAGGCTATGGCTACACCTTC,CSARDAGRVGYGYTF
NA,few,TRBV28,TRBJ2-7,TGTGCCAGCAGGGGAGGGGGAGACGGGTCCTACGAGCAGTACTTC,CASRGGGDGSYEQYF
NA,few,TRBV3-1,TRBJ2-3,TGTGCCAGCAGCTCACTACTAGGCTCTCGGGGCACAGATACGCAGTATTTT,CASSSLLGSRGTDTQYF
TRBD1,NA,TRBV19,TRBJ1-6,TGTGCCAGTAGTACGACAGGGGGCTATTCACCCCTCCACTTT,CASSTTGGYSPLHF
TRBD2,few,TRBV14,TRBJ2-7,TGTGCCAGCAGCCGACTAGGACTAGCCAACGAGCAGTACTTC,CASSRLGLANEQYF
NA,NA,TRBV4-1,TRBJ2-2,TGCGCCAGCAGCCGCGGGGTAGGTTCGAACACCGGGGAGCTGTTTTTT,CASSRGVGSNTGELFF